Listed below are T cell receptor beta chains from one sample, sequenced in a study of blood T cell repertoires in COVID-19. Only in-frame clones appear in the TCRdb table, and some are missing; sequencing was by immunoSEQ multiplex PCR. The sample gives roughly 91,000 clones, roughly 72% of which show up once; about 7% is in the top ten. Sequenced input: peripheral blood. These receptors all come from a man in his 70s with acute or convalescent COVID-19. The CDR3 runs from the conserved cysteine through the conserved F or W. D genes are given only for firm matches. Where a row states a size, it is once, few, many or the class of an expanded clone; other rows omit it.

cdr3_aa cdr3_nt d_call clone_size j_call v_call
CSVEERNEAFF TGCAGCGTTGAAGAGCGGAATGAAGCTTTCTTT . . TRBJ1-1 TRBV29-1
CASSQAPINRYGYTF TGTGCCAGCAGCCAAGCTCCAATTAACCGCTATGGCTACACCTTC . . TRBJ1-2 TRBV7-9
CASRNAGSGGGYTF TGTGCCAGCAGGAACGCCGGCAGCGGTGGAGGCTACACCTTC . few TRBJ1-2 TRBV27
CASSGTSGSDEQFF TGCGCCAGCAGCGGGACTAGCGGGAGCGATGAGCAGTTCTTC TRBD2 . TRBJ2-1 TRBV5-1
CASSITTYTEAFF TGTGCCAGCAGCATCACCACATACACTGAAGCTTTCTTT . few TRBJ1-1 TRBV28
CASSSGVLGSQYF TGTGCCAGCAGCTCCGGCGTACTGGGCTCGCAGTACTTC . . TRBJ2-5 TRBV7-3
CASSPSTTHQETQYF TGTGCCAGCAGTCCCTCTACCACTCACCAAGAGACCCAGTACTTC . . TRBJ2-5 TRBV6-5
CASRSGGDGDYGYTF TGTGCCAGCAGGTCGGGCGGGGACGGCGACTATGGCTACACCTTC . . TRBJ1-2 TRBV28
CASSSGVGTGHNEQFF TGTGCCAGCAGCTCGGGGGTCGGCACAGGCCACAATGAGCAGTTCTTC . . TRBJ2-1 TRBV5-5
CASSLNGPTGELFF TGTGCCAGCAGCTTAAACGGTCCCACCGGGGAGCTGTTTTTT . . TRBJ2-2 TRBV7-2